What follows are 19 T cell receptor beta chains derived from one specimen sequenced in a study of OX40 agonist ivuxolimab in advanced cancers. The repertoire was sequenced with immunoSEQ multiplex PCR; TCRdb's copy has only in-frame clones and lacks some. The table includes 20,000 to 30,000 clones, 75% to 85% detected once. The source was CD4+ or CD8+ T cells sorted from blood, collected in a trial of the OX40 agonist ivuxolimab. Source of these receptors: an adult with an advanced solid tumor such as melanoma, head and neck, liver or kidney cancer.

J is TRBJ2-5 and V is TRBV14; D perhaps matches TRBD1 (5 bases). Germline CDR1 reads SGHDN; CDR2 reads FVKESK. V was pared by 0 bases and J by 7 bases, with 6 bases between. The CDR3 extends over 12 amino acids. The CDR3 region is CASSQDRGTQYF. The CDR3 nucleotides read TGTGCCAGCAGCCAAGATAGGGGGACCCAGTACTTC.

The chain recombines TRBV14 with TRBJ1-6; TRBD1 matches 8 bases. The CDR3 length is 14 residues. Trimming removed 4 bases from V and 9 bases from J; junction bases left unmatched: 5. The germline CDR1 and CDR2 sequences are SGHDN and FVKESK. CDR3 coding DNA: TGTGCCAGCAGCCCCAGGACAGGGTTTTCACCCCTCCACTTT. Protein sequence: CASSPRTGFSPLHF.

The chain recombines TRBV28 with TRBJ2-7; a possible D gene is TRBD2 (6 bases). Trimming cost V 7 bases and J 6 bases, with 13 bases left between them. The length of the CDR3 is 12 residues. CDR1 is MDHEN and CDR2 is SYDVKM in the germline V gene. The CDR3 spells CASTWGVGEQYF. As DNA, the CDR3 is TGTGCCAGCACCTGGGGGGTGGGCGAGCAGTACTTC.

CDR3 residues: CASSPLGASNQPQHF. The CDR3 DNA follows: TGTGCCAGCAGCCCGCTAGGGGCCAGCAATCAGCCCCAGCATTTT. J is TRBJ1-5 and V is TRBV7-9; D possibly corresponds to TRBD1 (5 bases). Germline values: CDR1 SEHNR, CDR2 FQNEAQ (reference sequence). The CDR3 extends over 15 amino acids. The V gene lost 5 bases and the J gene lost 1 base, with 12 bases spanning the gap.

This clone was seen just once. The rearrangement joins TRBV11-2 to TRBJ1-1; perhaps TRBD1 as D (5 bases). The CDR3 has 13 amino acids. V dropped 5 bases and J dropped 1 base, with 8 bases sitting between them. Germline V gene data show CDR1 as SGHAT and CDR2 as FQNNGV. The CDR3 DNA reads TGTGCCAGCAGCCAGGACACGAACACTGAAGCTTTCTTT. Translation: CASSQDTNTEAFF.

The chain carries TRBV9 and TRBJ1-1; D ambiguous. The germline CDR1 and CDR2 sequences are SGDLS and YYNGEE. CDR3 length: 14 amino acids. With 0 bases removed from V and 5 bases from J, the gap between germline ends came to 11 bases. CDR3 in DNA: TGTGCCAGCAGCGTAGACGGGGTTAGAACTGAAGCTTTCTTT. It specifies CASSVDGVRTEAFF.

J is TRBJ2-7 and V is TRBV2, with D maybe TRBD1 (5 bases). CDR1 is SNHLY, CDR2 FYNNEI, per germline. The V and J ends lost 7 bases and 2 bases respectively, with 9 bases between them. The CDR3 consists of 12 residues. The CDR3 nucleotides are TGTGCCAGCAAAGGGGTCGCCTACGAGCAGTACTTC. The encoded protein is CASKGVAYEQYF.

The rearrangement uses TRBV19 and TRBJ2-5; possible D gene TRBD2, 6 bases. Germline V gene lookup returns CDR1 LNHDA and CDR2 SQIVND (reference sequence). With 2 bases removed from V and 2 bases from J, the gap between germline ends came to 21 bases. The CDR3 totals 18 residues. CDR3 nucleotides: TGTGCCAGTAGTATAAGGGACCCCAGCGGAGGGTTACAAGAGACCCAGTACTTC. Translation: CASSIRDPSGGLQETQYF. The whole variable domain, remainder taken from reference TRBV19 and TRBJ2-5, is DGGITQSPKYLFRKEGQNVTLSCEQNLNHDAMYWYRQDPGQGLRLIYYSQIVNDFQKGDIAEGYSVSREKKESFPLTVTSAQKNPTAFYLCASSIRDPSGGLQETQYFGPGTRLLVL.

Within the sample, this clone is medium-sized. J is TRBJ1-1 and V is TRBV20-1; possible D gene TRBD1, 5 bases. The V and J ends lost 5 bases and 7 bases respectively, with 11 bases between them. The CDR3 covers 11 residues. CDR1 is DFQATT and CDR2 is SNEGSKA in the germline V gene (reference sequence). CDR3 sequence: CSAAGTVEAFF. The CDR3 nucleotides read TGCAGTGCTGCGGGGACGGTTGAAGCTTTCTTT.

This clone was seen more than once but under ten times. The gene calls are TRBV27 and TRBJ2-3; 8 bases match TRBD2. V lost 5 bases, J lost 5 bases, and 9 bases stayed unmatched. This CDR3 contains 15 residues. The V gene's germline CDR1 is MNHEY and CDR2 SMNVEV (reference sequence). The CDR3 is CASSPWAGGKDTQYF. DNA of the CDR3: TGTGCCAGCAGTCCTTGGGCGGGGGGTAAAGATACGCAGTATTTT.

This clone was counted between two and nine times. J is TRBJ2-3 and V is TRBV11-2, with D maybe TRBD1 (5 bases). The CDR3 loop spans 15 amino acids. V was pared by 3 bases and J by 2 bases, with 12 bases between. Germline CDR1 and CDR2: SGHAT and FQNNGV. In DNA form, the CDR3 reads TGTGCCAGCAGCTTTAACACAGGCACCACAGATACGCAGTATTTT. It translates to CASSFNTGTTDTQYF.

This chain joins TRBV11-2 and TRBJ2-7; TRBD1 is a possible D gene (5 bases). Between the trimmed V and J ends, which lost 8 bases and 0 bases, there was a span of 11 bases. Per the germline V gene, CDR1 is SGHAT and CDR2 is FQNNGV. CDR3 length: 13 residues. The CDR3 reads CASLGPPSYEQYF. Here the CDR3 DNA reads TGTGCCAGCCTGGGGCCTCCCTCCTACGAGCAGTACTTC.

The genes are TRBV29-1 and TRBJ1-1; no reliable D call. V shed 6 bases and J shed 4 bases, with 9 bases lying between them. The germline V gene has CDR1 SQVTM and CDR2 ANQGSEA. The CDR3 sequence is 11 residues long. The CDR3 nucleotides are TGCAGCGTATGGGTGGGCACTGAAGCTTTCTTT. Its translation: CSVWVGTEAFF.

The V gene is TRBV4-1, the J gene TRBJ2-1; 7 bases align to TRBD2. Germline CDR1 is MGHRA and CDR2 is YSYEKL. Trimming removed 1 base from V and 7 bases from J; junction bases left unmatched: 4. This CDR3 is built from 14 residues. The CDR3 DNA reads TGCGCCAGCAGCCAAGGGGGGGGGTGGAATGAGCAGTTCTTC. Protein product: CASSQGGGWNEQFF.

For this clone: The junction departs from germline at one end; a sequencing error may be responsible. V and J are TRBV9 and TRBJ2-1; D may be TRBD1 or TRBD2 (7 bases each). Germline CDR1 and CDR2: SGDLS and YYNGEE. The CDR3 spans 12 residues. CDR3 in amino acids: CASSAGSGGGVF. Here the CDR3 DNA reads TGTGCCAGCAGCGCCGGGTCAGGGGGAGGGGTCTTC.

This sequence joins TRBV27 and TRBJ1-1; no firm D call. From germline, CDR1 is MNHEY and CDR2 SMNVEV (reference sequence). Trimming cost V 0 bases and J 11 bases, with 13 bases left between them. The CDR3 is made up of 13 amino acids. The CDR3 loop reads CASSLSMRVAAFF. The CDR3 DNA sequence: TGTGCCAGCAGTTTATCGATGAGGGTGGCGGCTTTCTTT.

This chain joins TRBV9 and TRBJ1-4, with D uncertain. CDR1 is SGDLS, CDR2 YYNGEE, per germline. V lost 0 bases and J 1 base, leaving 16 bases between the germline ends. The CDR3 spans 18 residues. CDR3 in amino acids: CASSVESTASRTNEKLFF. In nucleotides, the CDR3 is TGTGCCAGCAGCGTAGAGTCCACAGCTTCTAGAACTAATGAAAAACTGTTTTTT.

This chain uses TRBV7-6 with TRBJ2-3; 12 bases align to TRBD2. Germline trimming cut 5 bases from V and 3 bases from J; bases unmatched to any gene: 6. The CDR3 has 16 residues. Looked up from germline, CDR1 is SGHVS and CDR2 is FNYEAQ. In nucleotides, the CDR3 is TGTGCCAGCAGCGCATCTAGCGGGGGGGCGACAGATACGCAGTATTTT. Its protein is CASSASSGGATDTQYF.

The rearrangement joins TRBV9 to TRBJ2-2; no clear D. V was shortened by 3 bases and J by 2 bases, with 2 bases between the two germline ends. The CDR3 contains 12 residues. Germline assignment: CDR1 SGDLS and CDR2 YYNGEE. The CDR3, as DNA: TGTGCCAGCAGCGAAAACACCGGGGAGCTGTTTTTT. Amino acid sequence: CASSENTGELFF.